These T cell receptor beta chains were read from a single sample in a study of blood T cell repertoires in COVID-19. Method: immunoSEQ multiplex PCR; TCRdb's copy keeps in-frame clones and lacks some. The table shows around 340,000 clones, with 89% occurring only once. The sample taken for sequencing was peripheral blood. The source is a woman aged 55-69 years with COVID-19, enrolled during active disease. Each CDR3 is given with its conserved first and last residue. The order of the fields is J gene, V gene, D gene, clone size, CDR3 protein, CDR3 DNA. The D gene is left open where the match is weak. A clone size is listed for some rows: how often the clone was seen (once, few, many), or a class if it is expanded.

>TRBJ1-1|TRBV2|TRBD1|.
CASSGQGGSTEAFF
TGTGCCAGCAGTGGACAGGGGGGCAGCACTGAAGCTTTCTTT
>TRBJ2-1|TRBV5-1|TRBD2|.
CASLDGLAGKGAYNEQFF
TGCGCCAGCCTAGATGGACTAGCGGGGAAGGGGGCCTACAATGAGCAGTTCTTC
>TRBJ2-1|TRBV28|TRBD1|.
CASRGQGVYNEQFF
TGTGCCAGCAGGGGGCAGGGGGTTTACAATGAGCAGTTCTTC
>TRBJ1-5|TRBV2|.|few
CASSGDGLRNQPQHF
TGTGCCAGCAGTGGGGACGGACTACGCAATCAGCCCCAGCATTTT
>TRBJ1-5|TRBV20-1|.|.
CSASPASRSNQPQHF
TGCAGTGCTAGTCCGGCCTCCAGGAGCAATCAGCCCCAGCATTTT
>TRBJ1-1|TRBV7-9|TRBD1|.
CASSRDRKTEAFF
TGTGCCAGCAGCAGGGACAGGAAGACTGAAGCTTTCTTT
>TRBJ2-7|TRBV19|.|.
CASARDNLYEQYF
TGTGCCAGTGCTCGGGACAACCTATACGAGCAGTACTTC
>TRBJ1-1|TRBV4-1|.|.
CASSQGSQGLNTEAFF
TGCGCCAGCAGCCAAGGTTCACAGGGTTTGAACACTGAAGCTTTCTTT
>TRBJ1-5|TRBV11-3|TRBD1|once
CASSLDWMGQGYSNQPQHF
TGTGCCAGCAGCTTAGATTGGATGGGACAGGGATATAGCAATCAGCCCCAGCATTTT
>TRBJ2-3|TRBV24-1|TRBD1|.
CATSDPGQGAKDTQYF
TGTGCCACCAGTGACCCCGGACAGGGGGCGAAAGATACGCAGTATTTT
>TRBJ2-5|TRBV7-3|.|.
CASSPGAVSRETQYF
TGTGCCAGCAGCCCGGGTGCAGTGTCCCGGGAGACCCAGTACTTC
>TRBJ1-4|TRBV15|.|.
CATSRTGEKLFF
TGTGCCACCAGCAGGACGGGGGAAAAACTGTTTTTT
>TRBJ2-5|TRBV18|TRBD2|.
CASSPAAGGETQYF
TGTGCCAGCTCACCGGCGGCGGGGGGAGAGACCCAGTACTTC
>TRBJ1-5|TRBV11-3|.|.
CASSSLTIYRVEGNQPQHF
TGTGCCAGCAGCTCCCTAACGATCTACAGGGTTGAGGGCAATCAGCCCCAGCATTTT
>TRBJ1-5|TRBV28|.|once
CASSMDRTYQPQHF
TGTGCCAGCAGTATGGACAGAACGTATCAGCCCCAGCATTTT
>TRBJ2-1|TRBV7-2|TRBD2|.
CASSFQRGGEEQFF
TGTGCCAGCAGCTTCCAGCGGGGGGGCGAGGAGCAGTTCTTC
>TRBJ2-1|TRBV7-8|TRBD2|.
CASSPRTSGGYNEQFF
TGTGCCAGCAGCCCTCGGACTAGCGGGGGGTACAATGAGCAGTTCTTC
>TRBJ2-7|TRBV7-2|TRBD1|.
CASSPGTGIYEQYF
TGTGCCAGCAGCCCCGGGACAGGGATCTACGAGCAGTACTTC
>TRBJ1-2|TRBV6-5|.|.
CASSYSRGNYGYTF
TGTGCCAGCAGTTACTCGAGAGGTAACTATGGCTACACCTTC
>TRBJ2-7|TRBV29-1|.|.
CSVGGGEYEQYF
TGCAGCGTTGGAGGGGGGGAATACGAGCAGTACTTC
>TRBJ2-1|TRBV14|.|once
CASSLQARGSNNEQFF
TGTGCCAGCAGTCTACAAGCCCGGGGTTCGAACAATGAGCAGTTCTTC
>TRBJ2-3|TRBV11-1|.|.
CASSPVLRTDTQYF
TGTGCCAGCAGCCCCGTCCTACGCACAGATACGCAGTATTTT
>TRBJ1-2|TRBV6-6|.|.
CASSYQGAAQGYTF
TGTGCCAGCAGTTATCAAGGGGCCGCCCAAGGCTACACCTTC
>TRBJ1-1|TRBV7-7|.|.
CASSQLKNTEAFF
TGTGCCAGCAGCCAGTTGAAGAACACTGAAGCTTTCTTT
>TRBJ1-2|TRBV5-4|.|.
CASSLVGGRLGYTF
TGTGCCAGCAGCTTGGTTGGGGGCCGTCTCGGCTACACCTTC
>TRBJ2-7|TRBV6-5|TRBD1|.
CASSRRQGRSYEQYF
TGTGCCAGCAGTAGACGACAGGGGCGATCCTACGAGCAGTACTTC
>TRBJ1-5|TRBV19|.|.
CASSMEGGGNQPQHF
TGTGCCAGTAGTATGGAAGGGGGTGGCAATCAGCCCCAGCATTTT
>TRBJ1-3|TRBV18|.|.
CASSSTPPEGNTIYF
TGTGCCAGCTCATCGACACCTCCTGAAGGAAACACCATATATTTT
>TRBJ2-5|TRBV6-5|.|.
CGGAGSLQETQYF
TGTGGAGGAGCAGGGTCACTCCAAGAGACCCAGTACTTC
>TRBJ1-4|TRBV6-5|.|.
CASFSEKLFF
TGTGCCTCCTTTTCGGAAAAACTGTTTTTT
>TRBJ2-3|TRBV2|.|.
CASLGALTDTQYF
TGTGCCAGTTTGGGGGCCCTCACAGATACGCAGTATTTT
>TRBJ1-5|TRBV27|TRBD1|.
CASAGTATFQPQHF
TGTGCCAGCGCCGGGACAGCTACCTTTCAGCCCCAGCATTTT
>TRBJ2-7|TRBV25-1|.|.
CASTGTGVSYEQYF
TGTGCCAGTACCGGGACTGGGGTCTCCTACGAGCAGTACTTC
>TRBJ2-1|TRBV18|TRBD2|.
CASSPLRGGPNYNEQFF
TGTGCCAGCTCACCACTGCGGGGGGGCCCAAATTACAATGAGCAGTTCTTC
>TRBJ2-4|TRBV5-1|TRBD1|.
CASSGIEGTGDKNIQYF
TGCGCCAGCAGCGGTATAGAAGGGACAGGGGACAAAAACATTCAGTACTTC
>TRBJ2-1|TRBV7-6|.|.
CASSLAQLPYNEQFF
TGTGCCAGCAGCTTAGCACAGTTACCTTACAATGAGCAGTTCTTC
>TRBJ2-7|TRBV19|TRBD1|.
CASSQGVDEQYF
TGTGCCAGTAGTCAGGGGGTCGACGAGCAGTACTTC
>TRBJ2-7|TRBV7-9|.|.
CASSSPRRGKSAYEQYF
TGTGCCAGCAGCTCCCCCCGTAGGGGGAAATCTGCCTACGAGCAGTACTTC
>TRBJ1-1|TRBV30|.|.
CAWSVHLNTEAFF
TGTGCCTGGAGTGTACACCTGAACACTGAAGCTTTCTTT
>TRBJ1-2|TRBV29-1|TRBD1|.
CSVSLETGGNYGYTF
TGCAGCGTTTCTCTAGAGACAGGGGGCAACTATGGCTACACCTTC
>TRBJ2-5|TRBV5-1|TRBD1|.
CASSLDGGTGGRETQYF
TGCGCCAGCAGCTTGGATGGGGGGACAGGGGGCCGGGAGACCCAGTACTTC
>TRBJ2-5|TRBV7-9|TRBD2|.
CASSRQSGGASETQYF
TGTGCCAGCAGCCGCCAGAGCGGGGGGGCGTCAGAGACCCAGTACTTC
>TRBJ2-7|TRBV5-5|.|.
CASSLVAGDNYEQYF
TGTGCCAGCAGCTTGGTGGCAGGGGATAATTACGAGCAGTACTTC
>TRBJ1-2|TRBV5-4|.|.
CASRSGTSYGYTF
TGTGCCAGCAGATCCGGGACAAGCTATGGCTACACCTTC
>TRBJ1-2|TRBV10-2|.|.
CASSENPGSIGGYTF
TGCGCCAGCAGTGAGAACCCAGGGTCGATCGGGGGCTACACCTTC
>TRBJ2-6|TRBV7-9|.|.
CASSYGGANVLTF
TGTGCCAGCAGCTACGGGGGGGCCAACGTCCTGACTTTC
>TRBJ2-1|TRBV7-2|.|.
CASSLSGVLVGGEQFF
TGTGCCAGCAGCTTAAGTGGAGTCCTAGTCGGCGGTGAGCAGTTCTTC
>TRBJ2-1|TRBV28|.|.
CASSLGATYNEQFF
TGTGCCAGCAGCCTTGGGGCTACCTACAATGAGCAGTTCTTC